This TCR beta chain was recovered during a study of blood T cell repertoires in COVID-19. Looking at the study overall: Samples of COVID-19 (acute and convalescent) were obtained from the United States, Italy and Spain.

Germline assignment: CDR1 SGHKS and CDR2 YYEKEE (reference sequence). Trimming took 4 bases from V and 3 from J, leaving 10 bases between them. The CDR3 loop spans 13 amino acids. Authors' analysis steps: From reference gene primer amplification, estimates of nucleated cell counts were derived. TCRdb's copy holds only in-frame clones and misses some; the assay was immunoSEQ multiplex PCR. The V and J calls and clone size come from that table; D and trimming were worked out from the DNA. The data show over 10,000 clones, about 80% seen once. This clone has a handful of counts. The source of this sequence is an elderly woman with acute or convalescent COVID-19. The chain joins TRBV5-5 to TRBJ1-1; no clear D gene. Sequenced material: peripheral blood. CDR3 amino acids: CASSTSVDTEAFF. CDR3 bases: TGTGCCAGCAGCACAAGCGTGGACACTGAAGCTTTCTTT.